One sample yielded the 8 T cell receptor beta chains listed below, sequenced in a study of blood T cells in healthy people across ages. Using a J-beta primer mix together with a sample-barcoded 5' primer, a second PCR was run for roughly 7 to 12 cycles. TCRdb used MiXCR to reprocess the 5' RACE reads, holding one entry per CDR3 protein. The repertoire has around 650,000 distinct CDR3 sequences, approximately 31% of them found once; the top ten carry 15%. Specimen: blood. The receptors here all came from an elderly woman in good health.

In its sample, this clonotype was seen many times. This sequence joins TRBV4-2 and TRBJ1-5; the match to TRBD1 covers 8 bases. Germline-derived CDR1 and CDR2 are LGHNA and YNFKEQ. The CDR3 runs 15 residues. With 3 bases clipped from V and 5 bases from J, the junction kept 6 bases outside the gene matches. CDR3 region: CASSQQDREDQPQHF. As DNA, the CDR3 is TGTGCCAGCAGCCAGCAGGACAGGGAGGATCAGCCCCAGCATTTT.

This clonotype was picked up a small number of times. A much larger clone sits a single nucleotide away, making a read error possible. The chain recombines TRBV5-1 with TRBJ2-7; TRBD1 matches 7 bases. Germline-derived CDR1 and CDR2 are SGHRS and YFSETQ. The CDR3 extends over 14 amino acids. V dropped 3 bases and J dropped 3; count of bases not matched to a gene: 6. CDR3 amino acids: CASSSGTVCYEQYF. DNA of the CDR3: TGCGCCAGCAGCTCCGGGACAGTGTGCTACGAGCAGTACTTC.

This clonotype was counted at least ten times. The rearrangement joins TRBV5-1 to TRBJ1-2, with 7 bases identical to TRBD1. The junction had 4 bases not matched to a gene; V was cut back by 4 bases and J by 7 bases. Per germline, CDR1 SGHRS and CDR2 YFSETQ. The length of the CDR3 is 12 residues. Here the CDR3 reads CASSPDRVGYTF. The CDR3 region has the DNA TGCGCCAGCAGCCCAGACAGGGTTGGCTACACCTTC.

On this clonotype: This may be a read error: a much more frequent sequence differs by one nucleotide. The chain joins TRBV27 to TRBJ2-3; 8 nucleotides align to TRBD2. The CDR3 consists of 19 residues. J lost 0 bases, V lost 3 bases, and 14 bases had no gene match. From germline, CDR1 is MNHEY and CDR2 SMNVEV (reference sequence). The CDR3 nucleotides read TGTGCCAGCAGTTTCCACCCAGGAGCAGCGGGGGAGAGCACAGATACGCAGTATTTT. This codes for CASSFHPGAAGESTDTQYF.

This clonotype was observed many times. The CDR3 coding sequence is TGCGCCAGCAGCTACCCTAGCGGGGGGGCCGAATCCCACAATGAGCAGTTCTTC. This codes for CASSYPSGGAESHNEQFF. The V call is TRBV5-1, the J call TRBJ2-1, with 12 bases fitting TRBD2. The CDR3 has 18 amino acids. Germline values: CDR1 SGHRS, CDR2 YFSETQ. V was clipped by 3 bases and J by 5 bases; unmatched bases: 12.

V usage is TRBV7-2 and J usage is TRBJ2-3; 10 nucleotides match TRBD2. The CDR3 totals 16 residues. V lost 3 bases, J lost 2 bases, and 5 bases stayed unmatched. Germline V gives CDR1 SGHTA, CDR2 FQGNSA. The CDR3 nucleotides read TGTGCCAGCAGCTTTAATAGCGGGGGGCACACAGATACGCAGTATTTT. Its protein is CASSFNSGGHTDTQYF.

The sample holds many counts of this clonotype. The chain recombines TRBV7-2 with TRBJ1-2; D may be TRBD1 (6 bases). Between the trimmed V and J ends, which lost 5 bases and 5 bases, there was a span of 15 bases. The CDR3 runs 14 residues. Germline-derived CDR1 and CDR2 are SGHTA and FQGNSA. This chain's CDR3 is CASSGGTFNYGYTF. CDR3 DNA sequence: TGTGCCAGCAGCGGGGGGACATTTAATTATGGCTACACCTTC.

This clonotype has at least ten counts. This sequence joins TRBV12-3 or TRBV12-4 and TRBJ2-7; TRBD1 might be the D (8 bases). Trimming removed 7 bases from V and 6 bases from J, with 19 bases in between. CDR3 length: 14 amino acids. The CDR3 loop reads CASNTAGQAGEQYF. Here the CDR3 DNA reads TGTGCCAGCAACACAGCGGGACAGGCGGGCGAGCAGTACTTC.